The clone carrying this T cell receptor (beta chain) was counted a few times. The sample belongs to a study of blood T cell repertoires in COVID-19. Study overall: Acute and convalescent COVID-19 specimens originated in the United States, Italy and Spain. PBMCs, B-cell-depleted T cells, or T cells provided the cDNA or gDNA that made up the material.

CDR1 is MNHEY and CDR2 is SVGAGI in the germline V gene. V was clipped by 6 bases and J by 2 bases; unmatched bases: 8. The CDR3 spans 15 residues. Seattle's cohort entered during active infection and was followed longitudinally. Original processing notes: Estimated nucleated cell counts came from reference gene primer amplification. Using immunoSEQ multiplex PCR, the repertoire was profiled, and TCRdb retains in-frame clones only, with some absent. That table is the source of V, J and clone size, and D and trimming were worked out from the DNA. Among some 120,000 clones listed, around 81% were seen once.

Sample: peripheral blood. The clonotype comes from a man aged 30 to 39 with COVID-19, enrolled during active disease. The rearrangement links TRBV6-5 to TRBJ2-5; 8 bases are shared with TRBD1. The CDR3 is CASSRRTGPQETQYF. The CDR3 DNA reads as TGTGCCAGCAGCAGAAGGACAGGGCCTCAAGAGACCCAGTACTTC.